Sequencing of this TCR beta chain was carried out in a study of identical twins. The CDR3 totals 14 residues. The germline gives CDR1 ENHRY, CDR2 SYGVKD. Losses at the gene ends were 5 bases for V and 5 bases for J; bases not matched to a gene: 4. This clonotype was seen more than once but under ten times. cDNA carried unique molecular identifiers, and a universal primer site was added by template switching. TCRdb itself ran the 5' RACE reads through MiXCR, one entry per CDR3 protein. The sample contains 1.5 million to 2 million distinct CDR3 sequences, roughly a third of which appear only once. V gene TRBV10-3 combines with J gene TRBJ2-1; 9 bases fit TRBD2. This TCR was sampled from a newborn girl in good health. The sequenced sample consisted of cord blood. The CDR3 here is CAISRGTSNNEQFF. CDR3 sequence (DNA): TGTGCCATCAGTCGGGGGACTAGCAACAATGAGCAGTTCTTC.